This TCR beta chain was identified during a study of T-cell reconstitution after alpha-beta-depleted transplantation in children. Comments on this clonotype: Its target is not known.

A TCRbeta library incorporating unique molecular identifiers was prepared. TCRdb recomputed calls from the PCR reads with MiXCR, one row per CDR3 protein. The sample lists some 600,000 distinct CDR3 sequences, approximately 13% occurring once. Study-level points and caveats: Certain patients had high TCRbeta diversity at day 60, and it came from recipient T cells and thymic progenitors that survived.

This sequence was found in a male patient under 18 who had a stem cell transplant for acute myeloid leukemia, so the T cells may come from the graft donor. Source: PBMCs, mostly from graft donor cells, taken 360 days after TCRalphabeta/CD19-depleted stem cell transplant.

The CDR3 sequence is CSAQRGTGRSYNEQFF. The CDR3 bases are TGCAGCGCGCAAAGGGGGACCGGCCGATCCTACAATGAGCAGTTCTTC. The rearrangement links TRBV29-1 to TRBJ2-1; D possibly corresponds to TRBD1 (6 bases). V lost 7 bases, J lost 1 base, and 20 bases lay in between. This CDR3 is 16 amino acids long. Germline V gene sequence: CDR1 SQVTM, CDR2 ANQGSEA.